Presented here are 19 T cell receptor beta chains from one specimen sequenced in a study of CD8 T cells in ankylosing spondylitis. TCRdb re-derived calls from the 5' RACE reads in MiXCR, one entry per CDR3 protein. Of 30,000 to 45,000 distinct CDR3 sequences listed, 15% to 20% are singletons. Sequenced sample: blood. The receptors originated from a male donor with ankylosing spondylitis or in good health (not recorded which).

V gene TRBV25-1 combines with J gene TRBJ2-1; 12 nucleotides match TRBD2. The length of the CDR3 is 15 residues. V lost 2 bases, J lost 9 bases, and 5 bases stayed unmatched. From germline, CDR1 is MGHDK and CDR2 SYGVNS. Here the CDR3 reads CASSERGLAGGEQFF. The CDR3 DNA reads TGTGCCAGCAGTGAACGGGGACTAGCGGGCGGTGAGCAGTTCTTC.

This clonotype has more than one count but fewer than ten. The chain combines TRBV7-2 with TRBJ2-4; D is uncertain. From germline, CDR1 is SGHTA and CDR2 FQGNSA. V was cut by 5 bases and J by 8 bases, with 16 bases left in between. CDR3 size: 14 residues. CDR3 in amino acids: CASSQPPKADIQYF. DNA for the CDR3: TGTGCCAGCAGCCAACCACCCAAGGCGGACATTCAGTACTTC.

A few counts support this clonotype. J is TRBJ1-3 and V is TRBV6-2 or TRBV6-3; D is unclear. The CDR3 is 15 amino acids. Germline V CDR1 and CDR2: MNHEY, SVGEGT. The V end lost 2 bases, the J end lost 7 bases, and 15 bases lay between the germline ends. The CDR3 loop reads CASSYADRGENTIYF. The CDR3 DNA follows: TGTGCCAGCAGTTACGCGGACCGCGGGGAGAACACCATATATTTT.

The CDR3 region is CASSYQGRSSGANVLTF. The CDR3 DNA reads TGTGCCAGCAGTTACCAGGGCCGAAGCTCTGGGGCCAACGTCCTGACTTTC. The chain joins TRBV6-5 to TRBJ2-6; the D gene is possibly TRBD1 (5 bases). The CDR3 is 17 residues long. Trimming shortened V by 2 bases and J by 0 bases, and 11 bases separated the two germline ends. Germline V gene sequence: CDR1 MNHEY, CDR2 SVGAGI.

The rearrangement joins TRBV20-1 to TRBJ1-4; a weak D match, TRBD1 (6 bases). V gave up 2 bases and J gave up 8 bases, with 12 bases separating them. The CDR3 is made up of 13 amino acids. Germline-derived CDR1 and CDR2 are DFQATT and SNEGSKA (reference sequence). This CDR3 is CSARSDSREKLFF. DNA for the CDR3: TGCAGTGCTAGATCGGACAGTCGGGAAAAACTGTTTTTT.

The V gene is TRBV20-1, the J gene TRBJ2-2, with TRBD1 matching 7 bases. The ends lost 3 bases at V and 2 bases at J; junction bases unmatched: 3. The CDR3 is 14 amino acids. Germline V gene lookup returns CDR1 DFQATT and CDR2 SNEGSKA (reference sequence). The CDR3 is CSARRQGNTGELFF. The DNA of the CDR3 is TGCAGTGCTAGGAGACAGGGTAACACCGGGGAGCTGTTTTTT.

This chain uses TRBV11-2 with TRBJ2-3; D remains ambiguous. CDR1 and CDR2 (germline): SGHAT, FQNNGV. The V end was cut by 6 bases, the J end by 5 bases, with 9 bases between. The CDR3 has 12 amino acids. CDR3: CASRAPGDTQYF. CDR3 coding DNA: TGTGCCAGCAGAGCGCCCGGAGATACGCAGTATTTT.

J is TRBJ2-1 and V is TRBV10-3, with TRBD2 as a possible D gene (6 bases). The CDR3 covers 14 residues. V gave up 10 bases and J gave up 4 bases, with 17 bases separating them. Germline assignment: CDR1 ENHRY and CDR2 SYGVKD. CDR3 nucleotides: TGTGCCACACGGGGCGGGGAATCTTACAATGAGCAGTTCTTC. Protein product: CATRGGESYNEQFF.

The genes are TRBV7-2 and TRBJ1-4, with D possibly being TRBD1 (5 bases). Germline V gene lookup returns CDR1 SGHTA and CDR2 FQGNSA. This CDR3 region has 15 residues. Trimming removed 2 bases at V and 0 bases at J, with 7 bases between. Here the CDR3 reads CASSLTGTTNEKLFF. In nucleotides, the CDR3 is TGTGCCAGCAGCTTAACAGGAACAACTAATGAAAAACTGTTTTTT.

Here the CDR3 reads CASSRRQERGEKLFF. CDR3 sequence (DNA): TGTGCCAGCAGCCGCCGACAGGAGAGAGGTGAAAAACTGTTTTTT. J is TRBJ1-4 and V is TRBV5-5; tentatively, D is TRBD1 (6 bases). Trimming shortened V by 4 bases and J by 7 bases, and 17 bases separated the two germline ends. The CDR3 extends over 15 amino acids. Germline-derived CDR1 and CDR2 are SGHKS and YYEKEE (reference sequence).

The CDR3 DNA sequence: TGCAGTGCTGGTTCAGGAGATACGCAGTATTTT. It specifies CSAGSGDTQYF. The rearrangement joins TRBV20-1 to TRBJ2-3; no firm D call. V was cut by 5 bases and J by 5 bases, with 8 bases left in between. The CDR3 sequence is 11 residues long. The germline V gene encodes CDR1 DFQATT and CDR2 SNEGSKA (reference sequence).

The genes are TRBV7-2 and TRBJ2-1; D is tentatively TRBD1 or TRBD2 (6 bases each). This CDR3 comprises 16 residues. Germline V gives CDR1 SGHTA, CDR2 FQGNSA. V lost 4 bases to trimming and J lost 7 bases, with 20 bases between them. CDR3 amino acids: CASSYDSGRRGNEQFF. The DNA of the CDR3 is TGTGCCAGCAGCTACGACTCGGGGCGGAGGGGGAATGAGCAGTTCTTC.

This clonotype was seen repeatedly, ten times or more. The chain has TRBV20-1 and TRBJ2-3, with TRBD1 matching over 7 bases. Losses at the gene ends were 2 bases for V and 0 bases for J; bases not matched to a gene: 8. This CDR3 is built from 16 residues. The V gene's germline CDR1 is DFQATT and CDR2 SNEGSKA (reference sequence). The CDR3 nucleotides read TGCAGTGCTAGATTCTCGGCAGGGGGTAGCACAGATACGCAGTATTTT. As protein: CSARFSAGGSTDTQYF.

This clonotype was detected many times. The chain joins TRBV29-1 to TRBJ2-3, with TRBD2 matching over 8 bases. CDR3 length equals 16 residues. CDR1 and CDR2 (germline): SQVTM, ANQGSEA. J gave up 4 bases and V 3 bases, and 12 bases lay outside the gene matches. CDR3 sequence: CSVEGGGTLLADTQYF. CDR3 DNA: TGCAGCGTTGAGGGCGGGGGGACCCTCCTCGCAGATACGCAGTATTTT.

The gene calls are TRBV28 and TRBJ1-4, with no clear D. Trimming removed 4 bases from V and 4 bases from J, with 10 bases in between. This CDR3 is 14 amino acids long. Germline V gives CDR1 MDHEN, CDR2 SYDVKM. CDR3 nucleotides: TGTGCCAGCAGTTCCTTGGTCGGTAATGAAAAACTGTTTTTT. Translating it yields CASSSLVGNEKLFF.

The chain is built from TRBV7-9 and TRBJ2-7; D perhaps matches TRBD2 (6 bases). Germline CDR1 and CDR2: SEHNR and FQNEAQ (reference sequence). CDR3 size: 14 residues. V lost 1 base, J lost 1 base, and 8 bases lay in between. CDR3 DNA sequence: TGTGCCAGCAGCTTAGTCGGGACTTCCTACGAGCAGTACTTC. Its translation: CASSLVGTSYEQYF.

This sequence joins TRBV6-2 or TRBV6-3 and TRBJ2-1; perhaps TRBD2 as D (6 bases). The CDR3 has 15 amino acids. CDR1 is MNHEY, CDR2 SVGEGT, per germline. The germline V and J ends were trimmed by 6 bases and 4 bases, with 16 bases remaining between them. Here the CDR3 reads CASRKTGVSYNEQFF. The CDR3 bases are TGTGCCAGCAGGAAAACGGGAGTTTCATACAATGAGCAGTTCTTC.

The chain employs TRBV12-3 or TRBV12-4 and TRBJ2-1; possibly TRBD1 for D (5 bases). The ends were cut back, 6 bases at V and 6 bases at J, with 12 bases in the middle. The CDR3 loop spans 13 amino acids. The CDR3 coding sequence is TGTGCCAGCAGATACGACAGCCTCAATGAGCAGTTCTTC. Protein product: CASRYDSLNEQFF.

This clonotype turned up a few times. This chain joins TRBV12-3 or TRBV12-4 and TRBJ1-1; no clear D. Trimming stripped 5 bases from V and 5 bases from J, with 15 bases between. The CDR3 sequence is 14 residues long. The CDR3 DNA is TGTGCCAGCAGTCCAGAGACAAGTAGGACTGAAGCTTTCTTT. Its translation: CASSPETSRTEAFF.